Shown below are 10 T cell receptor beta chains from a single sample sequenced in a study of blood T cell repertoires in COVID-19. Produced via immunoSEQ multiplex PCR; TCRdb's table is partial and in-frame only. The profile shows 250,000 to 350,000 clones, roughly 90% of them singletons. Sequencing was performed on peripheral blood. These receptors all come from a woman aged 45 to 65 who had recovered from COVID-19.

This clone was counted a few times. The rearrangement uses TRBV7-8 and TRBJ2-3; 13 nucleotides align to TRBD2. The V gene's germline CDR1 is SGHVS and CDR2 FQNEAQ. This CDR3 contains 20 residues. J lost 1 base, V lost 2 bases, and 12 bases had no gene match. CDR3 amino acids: CASSLLDWTSGSWGTDTQYF. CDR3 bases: TGTGCCAGCAGCTTATTAGATTGGACTAGCGGGAGTTGGGGCACAGATACGCAGTATTTT.

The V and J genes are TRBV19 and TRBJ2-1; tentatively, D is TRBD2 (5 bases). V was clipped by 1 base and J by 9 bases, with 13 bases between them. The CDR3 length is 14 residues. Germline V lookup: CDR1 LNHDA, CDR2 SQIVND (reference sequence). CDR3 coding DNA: TGTGCCAGTAGTATAGGGGAGCCCCACACTGAGCAGTTCTTC. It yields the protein CASSIGEPHTEQFF.

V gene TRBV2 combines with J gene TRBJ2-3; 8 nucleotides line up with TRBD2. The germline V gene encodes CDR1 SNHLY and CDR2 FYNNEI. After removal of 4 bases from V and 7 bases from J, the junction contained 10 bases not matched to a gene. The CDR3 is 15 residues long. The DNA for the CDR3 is TGTGCCAGCAGTGTTGATAGCGGGATTTCATATACGCAGTATTTT. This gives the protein CASSVDSGISYTQYF.

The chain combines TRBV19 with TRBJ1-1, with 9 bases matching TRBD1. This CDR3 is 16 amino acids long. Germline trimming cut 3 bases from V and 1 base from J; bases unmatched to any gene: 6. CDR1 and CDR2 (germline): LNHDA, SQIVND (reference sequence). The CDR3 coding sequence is TGTGCCAGTAGTATTGTGGACAGGGGACCGAACACTGAAGCTTTCTTT. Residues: CASSIVDRGPNTEAFF.

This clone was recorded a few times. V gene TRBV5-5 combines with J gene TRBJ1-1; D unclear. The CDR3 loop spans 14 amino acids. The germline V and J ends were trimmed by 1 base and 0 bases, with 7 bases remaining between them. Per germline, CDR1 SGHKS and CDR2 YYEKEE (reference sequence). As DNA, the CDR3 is TGTGCCAGCAGCTTGAAACAGATGAACACTGAAGCTTTCTTT. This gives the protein CASSLKQMNTEAFF.

The CDR3 DNA sequence: TGCAGCGTGACGGGGACAGTGGGCACAGATACGCAGTATTTT. Translated, it gives CSVTGTVGTDTQYF. The chain couples TRBV29-1 to TRBJ2-3, with 7 bases identical to TRBD1. The germline V gene encodes CDR1 SQVTM and CDR2 ANQGSEA. V lost 6 bases, J lost 1 base, and 7 bases stayed unmatched. This CDR3 is 14 amino acids long.

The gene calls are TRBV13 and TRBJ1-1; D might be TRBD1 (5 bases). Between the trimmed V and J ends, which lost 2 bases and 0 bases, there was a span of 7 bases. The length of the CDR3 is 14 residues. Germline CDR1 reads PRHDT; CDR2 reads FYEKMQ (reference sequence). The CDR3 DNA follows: TGTGCCAGCAGCTTACGACAGATGAACACTGAAGCTTTCTTT. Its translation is CASSLRQMNTEAFF.

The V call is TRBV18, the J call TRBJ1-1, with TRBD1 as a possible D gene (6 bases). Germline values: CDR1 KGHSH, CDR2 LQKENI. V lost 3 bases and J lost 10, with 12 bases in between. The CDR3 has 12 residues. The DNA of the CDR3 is TGTGCCAGCTCACCGGGGGGGGCCAGAGCTTTCTTT. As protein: CASSPGGARAFF.

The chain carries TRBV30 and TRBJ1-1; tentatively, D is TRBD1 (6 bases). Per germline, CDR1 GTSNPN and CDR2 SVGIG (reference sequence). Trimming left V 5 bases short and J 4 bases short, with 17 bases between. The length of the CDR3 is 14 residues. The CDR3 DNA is TGTGCCTGGCGTCGGGGGGCGCTAGCCACTGAAGCTTTCTTT. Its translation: CAWRRGALATEAFF.

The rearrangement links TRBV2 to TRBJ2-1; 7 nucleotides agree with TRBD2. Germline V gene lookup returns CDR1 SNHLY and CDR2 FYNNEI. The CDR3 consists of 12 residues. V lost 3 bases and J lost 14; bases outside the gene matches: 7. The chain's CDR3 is CASSEVAGEKFF. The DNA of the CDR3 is TGTGCCAGCAGTGAGGTTGCGGGGGAAAAGTTCTTC. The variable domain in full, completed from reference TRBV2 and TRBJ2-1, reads EPEVTQTPSHQVTQMGQEVILRCVPISNHLYFYWYRQILGQKVEFLVSFYNNEISEKSEIFDDQFSVERPDGSNFTLKIRSTKLEDSAMYFCASSEVAGEKFFGPGTRLTVL.